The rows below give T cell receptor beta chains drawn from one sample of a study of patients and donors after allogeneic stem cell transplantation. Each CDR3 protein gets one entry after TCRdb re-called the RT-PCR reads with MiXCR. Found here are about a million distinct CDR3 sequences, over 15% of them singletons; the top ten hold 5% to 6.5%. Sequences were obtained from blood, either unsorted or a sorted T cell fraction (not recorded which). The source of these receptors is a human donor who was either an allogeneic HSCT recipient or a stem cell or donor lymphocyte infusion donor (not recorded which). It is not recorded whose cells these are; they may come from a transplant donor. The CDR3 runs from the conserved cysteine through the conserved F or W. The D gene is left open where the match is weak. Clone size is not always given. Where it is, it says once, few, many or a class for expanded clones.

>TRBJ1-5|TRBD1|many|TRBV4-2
TGTGCCAGCAGCGGAACAGGGGAACAGAATCAGCCCCAGCATTTT
CASSGTGEQNQPQHF
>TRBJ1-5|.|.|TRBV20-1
TGCAGTGCTGTTCGCTCCCGAAATCAGCCCCAGCATTTT
CSAVRSRNQPQHF
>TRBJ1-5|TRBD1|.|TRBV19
TGTGCCAGTAGCCATCTCGACAGGGGTGGACAGCCCCAGCATTTT
CASSHLDRGGQPQHF
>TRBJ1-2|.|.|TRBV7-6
TGTGCCAGCAGCTATCAGGGAGTTCAGGGCTACACCTTC
CASSYQGVQGYTF
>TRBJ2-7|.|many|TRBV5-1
TGCGCCAGCAGCTTCTCCGGGACATTCAACGAGCAGTACTTC
CASSFSGTFNEQYF
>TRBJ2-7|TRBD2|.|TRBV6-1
TGTGCCAGCTTACCCGGGACTAGCCGGGGGCACGAGCAGTACTTC
CASLPGTSRGHEQYF
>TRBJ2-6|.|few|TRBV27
TGTGCCAGCAGTCCAGCCGGGAGCCGCTCTGGGGCCAACGTCCTGACTTTC
CASSPAGSRSGANVLTF
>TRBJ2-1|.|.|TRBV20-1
TGCAGTCCTAGAGAAGGGGCTAGCCGGAGTGAGCAGTTCTTC
CSPREGASRSEQFF
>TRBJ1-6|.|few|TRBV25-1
TGTGCCAGCAGCGAACAAGGGGGGAATTCACCCCTCCACTTT
CASSEQGGNSPLHF
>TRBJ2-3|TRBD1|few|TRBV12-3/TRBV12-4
TGTGCCAGCAGTCGGACAGGGGGCCGGCGGGATACGCAGTATTTT
CASSRTGGRRDTQYF
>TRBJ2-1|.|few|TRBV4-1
TGCGCCAGCAGTTGGCAGGGTTCCTACAATGAGCAGTTCTTC
CASSWQGSYNEQFF
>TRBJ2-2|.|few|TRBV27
TGTGCCAGCAGTTTACGGCCACCCCGGACGAACACCGGGGAGCTGTTTTTT
CASSLRPPRTNTGELFF
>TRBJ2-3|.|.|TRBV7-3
TGTGCCAGCAGCTTAGAGAGATTAGCTAGCACAGATACGCAGTATTTT
CASSLERLASTDTQYF
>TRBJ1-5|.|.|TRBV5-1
TGCGCCAGCAGCCGGGGGCCACTGAGCAATCAGCCCCAGCATTTT
CASSRGPLSNQPQHF
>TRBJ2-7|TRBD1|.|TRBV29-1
TGCAGCGTGGCCGGGACAGGGAGCTCCTACGAGCAGTACTTC
CSVAGTGSSYEQYF
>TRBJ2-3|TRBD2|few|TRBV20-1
TGCAGTGCGATCCGTAATTCGGGGGGGGCAGATACGCAGTATTTT
CSAIRNSGGADTQYF
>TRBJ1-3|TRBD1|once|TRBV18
TGTGCCAGCTCACCACCGGGACAGGATGGAAACACCATATATTTT
CASSPPGQDGNTIYF
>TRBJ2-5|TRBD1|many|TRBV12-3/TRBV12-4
TGTGCCAGCAGTCGGGACAGAATATACGAAGAGACCCAGTACTTC
CASSRDRIYEETQYF
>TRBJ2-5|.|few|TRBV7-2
TGTGCCAGCAGTGCCCAGCGGCAGACCTGGGAGACCCAGTACTTC
CASSAQRQTWETQYF
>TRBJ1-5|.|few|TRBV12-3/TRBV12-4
TGTGCCAGCAGTTTTGGACCGAAGAGCAATCAGCCCCAGCATTTT
CASSFGPKSNQPQHF
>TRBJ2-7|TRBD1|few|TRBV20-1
TGCAGTGCTAGACTAGACAGGGGTTCCTACGAGCAGTACTTC
CSARLDRGSYEQYF
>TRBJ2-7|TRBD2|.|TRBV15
TGTGCCACCAAGGTAGCGGGGAATTTTAGCTCCTACGAGCAGTACTTC
CATKVAGNFSSYEQYF
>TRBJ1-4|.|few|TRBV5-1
TGCGCCAGCAGCTTTGGGTCTCGTACGGGCTATAATGAAAAACTGTTTTTT
CASSFGSRTGYNEKLFF
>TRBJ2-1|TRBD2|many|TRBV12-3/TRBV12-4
TGTGCCAGCAGTTTCGAGGTAGCGGGTAATGAGCAGTTCTTC
CASSFEVAGNEQFF
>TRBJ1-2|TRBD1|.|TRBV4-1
TGCGCCAGCAGACCTCCGGGGACAGCGTATGGCTACACCTTC
CASRPPGTAYGYTF
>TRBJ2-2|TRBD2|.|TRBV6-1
TGTGCCAGCGGGACTAGTATCACCGGGGAGCTGTTTTTT
CASGTSITGELFF
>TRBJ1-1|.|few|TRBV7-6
TGTGCCAACCCTGGAACAGGGGAAGCTTTCTTT
CANPGTGEAFF
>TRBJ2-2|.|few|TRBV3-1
TGTGCCAGCAGCCCCCGGACATGGGTTTTGACCGGGGAGCTGTTTTTT
CASSPRTWVLTGELFF
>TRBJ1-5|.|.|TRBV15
TGTGCCACCAGCTCAGGCGCAGGGGTCAATCAGCCCCAGCATTTT
CATSSGAGVNQPQHF
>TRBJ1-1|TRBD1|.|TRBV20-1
TGCAGTGCCCCCAGACAGGGAATGAACACTGAAGCTTTCTTT
CSAPRQGMNTEAFF
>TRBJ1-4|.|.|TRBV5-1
TGCGCCAGCAGCTTGGCGGGGACAACTAATGAAAAACTGTTTTTT
CASSLAGTTNEKLFF
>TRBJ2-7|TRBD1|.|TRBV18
TGTGCCAGCTCACTCGGTCGGACAGGGATTAACGAGCAGTACTTC
CASSLGRTGINEQYF
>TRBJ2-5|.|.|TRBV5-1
TGCGCCAGCAGCTCCACCTCAGCGGCGCCCTCAGAGACCCAGTACTTC
CASSSTSAAPSETQYF
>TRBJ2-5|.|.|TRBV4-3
TGCGCCAGCAGCCAAGATCGAGCTTCGGAGACCCAGTACTTC
CASSQDRASETQYF
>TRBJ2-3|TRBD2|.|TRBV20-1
TGCAGTGCGACGGGACTAGTCTTCTCAGATACGCAGTATTTT
CSATGLVFSDTQYF
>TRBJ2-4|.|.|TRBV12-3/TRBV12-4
TGTGCCAGTAAAACCCGACGGGGGAGCATTCAGTACTTC
CASKTRRGSIQYF
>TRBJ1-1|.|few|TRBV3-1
TGTGCCTCCACAGGATCAGGGGAAGCTTTCTTT
CASTGSGEAFF
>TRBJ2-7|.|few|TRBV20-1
TGCAGTGCTGGAGAGGGGAAGTACGAGCAGTACTTC
CSAGEGKYEQYF
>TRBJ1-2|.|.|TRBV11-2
TGTGCCAGCAGCTTAGGTGGGGGGCTCTATGGCTACACCTTC
CASSLGGGLYGYTF
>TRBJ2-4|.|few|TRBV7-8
TGTGCCAGCAGCGTCCGACAGTTCCCTAACATTCAGTACTTC
CASSVRQFPNIQYF
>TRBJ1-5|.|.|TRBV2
TGTGCCAGCAGTGAAAACACTAGCAATCAGCCCCAGCATTTT
CASSENTSNQPQHF
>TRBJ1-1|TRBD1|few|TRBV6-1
TGTGCCAGCAGCCAGGGGACAGTTGGCAACACTGAAGCTTTCTTT
CASSQGTVGNTEAFF
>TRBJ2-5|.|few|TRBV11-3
TGTGCCAGCAGCTTAGAACCGGGGGAGACCCAGTACTTC
CASSLEPGETQYF
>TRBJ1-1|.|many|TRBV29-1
TGCAGCGCTGGGACACTAAAGAAGAACACTGAAGCTTTCTTT
CSAGTLKKNTEAFF
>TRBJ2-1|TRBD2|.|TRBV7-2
TGTGCCAGCAGCCGCAGCGGGAGAAATGAGCAGTTCTTC
CASSRSGRNEQFF
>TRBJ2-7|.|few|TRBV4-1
TGCGCCAGCAGCCAAGATTTCGGCCTTGGCAGGAGTTCCTACGAGCAGTACTTC
CASSQDFGLGRSSYEQYF
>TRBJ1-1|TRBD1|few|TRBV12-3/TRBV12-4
TGTGCCAGCAGTATTCAACGACAGGGAGTGGGATTCGCTGAAGCTTTCTTT
CASSIQRQGVGFAEAFF
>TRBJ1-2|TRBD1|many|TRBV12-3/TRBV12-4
TGTGCCAGCAGTTTGACAGGGCTCCCTAACTATGGCTACACCTTC
CASSLTGLPNYGYTF
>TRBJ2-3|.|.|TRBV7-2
TGTGCCAGCAGCTTAGCCTCGAGGGATACGCAGTATTTT
CASSLASRDTQYF
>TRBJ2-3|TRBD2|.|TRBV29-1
TGCAGCGTAGCGGGACGGCAGGCAGATACGCAGTATTTT
CSVAGRQADTQYF
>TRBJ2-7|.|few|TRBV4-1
TGCGCCAGCAGCCAGGGCGTTCGGGCCGAGCAGTACTTC
CASSQGVRAEQYF
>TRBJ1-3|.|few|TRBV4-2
TGTGCCAGCAGCCAAGAACGGGGGGCCGTCTCTGGAAACACCATATATTTT
CASSQERGAVSGNTIYF
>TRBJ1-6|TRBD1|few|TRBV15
TGTGCCACCAGCAGAGGGGGACAGGGGGCCGACTCCTATAATTCACCCCTCCACTTT
CATSRGGQGADSYNSPLHF
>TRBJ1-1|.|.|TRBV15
TGTGCCACCAAGACGGCGGGGGTTCGAACTGAAGCTTTCTTT
CATKTAGVRTEAFF